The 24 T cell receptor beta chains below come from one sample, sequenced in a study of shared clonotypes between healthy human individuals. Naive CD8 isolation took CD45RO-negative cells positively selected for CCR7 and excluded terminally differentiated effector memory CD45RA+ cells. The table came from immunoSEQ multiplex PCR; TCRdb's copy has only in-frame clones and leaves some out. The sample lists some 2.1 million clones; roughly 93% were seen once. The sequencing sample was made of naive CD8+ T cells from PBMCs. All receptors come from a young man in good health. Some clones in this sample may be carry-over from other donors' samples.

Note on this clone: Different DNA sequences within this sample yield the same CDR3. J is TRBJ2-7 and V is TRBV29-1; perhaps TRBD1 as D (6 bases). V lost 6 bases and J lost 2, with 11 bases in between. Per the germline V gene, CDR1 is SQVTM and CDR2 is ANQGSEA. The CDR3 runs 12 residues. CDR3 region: CSVLGQTYEQYF. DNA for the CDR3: TGCAGCGTATTAGGACAGACCTACGAGCAGTACTTC.

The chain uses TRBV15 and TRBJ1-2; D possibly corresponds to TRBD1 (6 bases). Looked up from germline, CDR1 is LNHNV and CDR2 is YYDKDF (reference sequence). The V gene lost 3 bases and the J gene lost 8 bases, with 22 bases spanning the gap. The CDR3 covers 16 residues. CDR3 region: CATSSNLWTVREGYTF. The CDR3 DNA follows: TGTGCCACCAGCAGCAACCTTTGGACAGTCCGCGAGGGCTACACCTTC.

The CDR3 loop reads CASSLLAAITDTQYF. DNA for the CDR3: TGTGCCAGCAGCTTACTAGCGGCAATCACAGATACGCAGTATTTT. V is TRBV7-6 and J is TRBJ2-3; TRBD2 matches 7 bases. CDR3 length: 15 residues. V shed 2 bases, J shed 2 bases, and the junction held 4 bases outside the gene matches. In germline, CDR1 is SGHVS, CDR2 FNYEAQ.

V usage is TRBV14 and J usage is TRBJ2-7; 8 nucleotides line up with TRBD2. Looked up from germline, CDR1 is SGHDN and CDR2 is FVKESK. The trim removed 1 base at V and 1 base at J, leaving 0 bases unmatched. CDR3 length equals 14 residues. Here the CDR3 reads CASSQVAGSYEQYF. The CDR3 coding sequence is TGTGCCAGCAGCCAAGTAGCGGGGTCCTACGAGCAGTACTTC. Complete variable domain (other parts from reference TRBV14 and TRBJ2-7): EAGVTQFPSHSVIEKGQTVTLRCDPISGHDNLYWYRRVMGKEIKFLLHFVKESKQDESGMPNNRFLAERTGGTYSTLKVQPAELEDSGVYFCASSQVAGSYEQYFGPGTRLTVT.

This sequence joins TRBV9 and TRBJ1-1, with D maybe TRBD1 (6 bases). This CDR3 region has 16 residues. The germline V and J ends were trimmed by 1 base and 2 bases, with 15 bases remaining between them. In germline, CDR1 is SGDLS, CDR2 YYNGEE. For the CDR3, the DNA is TGTGCCAGCAGCGTACCACAGGGCCCCGAAAACACTGAAGCTTTCTTT. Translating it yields CASSVPQGPENTEAFF.

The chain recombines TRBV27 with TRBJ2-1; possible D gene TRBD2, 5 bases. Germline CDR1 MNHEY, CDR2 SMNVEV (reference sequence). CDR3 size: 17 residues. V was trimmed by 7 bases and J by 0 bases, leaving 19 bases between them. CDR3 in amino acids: CASTPSGRAISYNEQFF. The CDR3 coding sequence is TGTGCCAGCACCCCGTCTGGGCGGGCGATCTCCTACAATGAGCAGTTCTTC.

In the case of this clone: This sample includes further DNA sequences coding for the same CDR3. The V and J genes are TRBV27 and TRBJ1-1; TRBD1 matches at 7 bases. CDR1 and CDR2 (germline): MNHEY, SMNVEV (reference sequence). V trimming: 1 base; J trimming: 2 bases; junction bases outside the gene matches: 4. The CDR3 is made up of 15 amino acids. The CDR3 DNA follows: TGTGCCAGCAGTTTATGGGGGACAGCTAACACTGAAGCTTTCTTT. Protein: CASSLWGTANTEAFF.

CDR3 region: CASSATGTGLGSYEQYF. CDR3 nucleotides: TGTGCCAGCAGCGCCACCGGGACAGGGCTAGGGTCCTACGAGCAGTACTTC. J is TRBJ2-7 and V is TRBV5-4, with TRBD1 matching over 9 bases. The CDR3 contains 17 residues. Trimming at V came to 4 bases and at J to 1 base, leaving 12 bases not matched to a gene. The germline CDR1 and CDR2 sequences are SGHNT and YYREEE (reference sequence).

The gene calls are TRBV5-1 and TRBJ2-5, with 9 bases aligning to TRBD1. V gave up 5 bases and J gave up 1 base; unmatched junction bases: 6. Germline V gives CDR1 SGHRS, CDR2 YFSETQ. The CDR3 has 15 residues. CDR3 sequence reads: CASRYPTGGQETQYF. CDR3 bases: TGCGCCAGCAGGTACCCGACAGGGGGCCAAGAGACCCAGTACTTC.

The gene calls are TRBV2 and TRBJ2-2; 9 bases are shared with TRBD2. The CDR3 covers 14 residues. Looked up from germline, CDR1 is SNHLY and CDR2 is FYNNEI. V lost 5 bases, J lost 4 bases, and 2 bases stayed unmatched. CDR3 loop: CASSLLAGTGELFF. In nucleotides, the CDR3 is TGTGCCAGCAGTTTACTAGCGGGCACCGGGGAGCTGTTTTTT.

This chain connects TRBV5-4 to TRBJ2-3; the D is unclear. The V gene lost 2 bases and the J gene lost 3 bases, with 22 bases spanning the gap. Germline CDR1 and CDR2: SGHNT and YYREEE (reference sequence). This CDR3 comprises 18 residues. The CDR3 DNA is TGTGCCAGCAGCTTTTTTCCCGGTCCGACTGTTGGGACAGATACGCAGTATTTT. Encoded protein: CASSFFPGPTVGTDTQYF.

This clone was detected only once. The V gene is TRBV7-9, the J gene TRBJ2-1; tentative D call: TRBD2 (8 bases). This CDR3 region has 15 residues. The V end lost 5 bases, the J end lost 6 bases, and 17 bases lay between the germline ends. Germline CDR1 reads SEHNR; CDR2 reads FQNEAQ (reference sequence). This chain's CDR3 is CASSGGRTGTNEQFF. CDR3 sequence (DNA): TGTGCCAGCAGCGGCGGGAGGACAGGCACCAATGAGCAGTTCTTC.

The CDR3 reads CSVERMGPGEKLFF. CDR3 in DNA: TGCAGCGTTGAGCGTATGGGTCCGGGTGAAAAACTGTTTTTT. This chain joins TRBV29-1 and TRBJ1-4; D is unresolved. This CDR3 region has 14 residues. Trimming shortened V by 3 bases and J by 7 bases, and 15 bases separated the two germline ends. The germline CDR1 and CDR2 sequences are SQVTM and ANQGSEA. Based on the CDR3 plus reference TRBV29-1 and TRBJ1-4, the full variable domain is SAVISQKPSRDICQRGTSLTIQCQVDSQVTMMFWYRQQPGQSLTLIATANQGSEATYESGFVIDKFPISRPNLTFSTLTVSNMSPEDSSIYLCSVERMGPGEKLFFGSGTQLSVL.

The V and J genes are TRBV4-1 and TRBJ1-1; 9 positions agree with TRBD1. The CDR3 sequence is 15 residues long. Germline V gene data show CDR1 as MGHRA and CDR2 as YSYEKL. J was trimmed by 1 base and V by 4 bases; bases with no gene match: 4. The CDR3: CASSLGTGKNTEAFF. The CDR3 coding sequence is TGCGCCAGCAGCCTTGGGACAGGGAAGAACACTGAAGCTTTCTTT.

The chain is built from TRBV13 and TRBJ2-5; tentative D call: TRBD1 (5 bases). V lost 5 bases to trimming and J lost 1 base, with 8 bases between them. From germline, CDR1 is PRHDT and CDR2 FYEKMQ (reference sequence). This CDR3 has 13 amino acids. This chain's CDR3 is CASSPRVQETQYF. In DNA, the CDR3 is TGTGCCAGCAGCCCCAGGGTCCAAGAGACCCAGTACTTC.

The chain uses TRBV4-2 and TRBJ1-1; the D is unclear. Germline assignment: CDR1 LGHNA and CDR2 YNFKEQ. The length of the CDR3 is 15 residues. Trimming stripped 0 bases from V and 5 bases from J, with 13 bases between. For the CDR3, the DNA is TGTGCCAGCAGCCAAGAAGAGACGGGGAAGACTGAAGCTTTCTTT. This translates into CASSQEETGKTEAFF.

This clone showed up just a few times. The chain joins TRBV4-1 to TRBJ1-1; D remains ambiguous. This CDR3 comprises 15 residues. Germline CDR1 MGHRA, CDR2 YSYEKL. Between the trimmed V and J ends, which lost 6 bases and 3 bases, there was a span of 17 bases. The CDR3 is CASSRLWGEDTEAFF. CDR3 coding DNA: TGCGCCAGCAGTCGCCTCTGGGGAGAGGACACTGAAGCTTTCTTT.

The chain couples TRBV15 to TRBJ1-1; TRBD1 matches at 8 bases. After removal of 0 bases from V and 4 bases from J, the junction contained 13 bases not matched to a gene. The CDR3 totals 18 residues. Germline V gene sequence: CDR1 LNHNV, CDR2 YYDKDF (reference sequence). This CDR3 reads CATSRDPAFRTGSTEAFF. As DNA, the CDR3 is TGTGCCACCAGCAGAGACCCCGCGTTCCGGACAGGGAGCACTGAAGCTTTCTTT.

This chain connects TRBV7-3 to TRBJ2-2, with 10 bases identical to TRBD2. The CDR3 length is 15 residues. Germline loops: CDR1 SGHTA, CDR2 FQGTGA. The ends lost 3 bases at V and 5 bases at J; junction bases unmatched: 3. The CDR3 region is CASSFGTSATGELFF. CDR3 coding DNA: TGTGCCAGCAGCTTCGGGACTAGCGCTACCGGGGAGCTGTTTTTT.

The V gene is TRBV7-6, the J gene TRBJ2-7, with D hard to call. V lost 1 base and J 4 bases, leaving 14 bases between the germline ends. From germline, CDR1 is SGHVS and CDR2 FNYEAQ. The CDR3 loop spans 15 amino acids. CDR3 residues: CASSLEAKTEYEQYF. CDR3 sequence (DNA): TGTGCCAGCAGCTTAGAGGCAAAAACGGAATACGAGCAGTACTTC.

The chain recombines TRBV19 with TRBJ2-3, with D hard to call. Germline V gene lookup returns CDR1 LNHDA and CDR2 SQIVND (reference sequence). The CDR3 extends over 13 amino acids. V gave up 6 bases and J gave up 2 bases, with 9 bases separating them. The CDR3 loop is CASSALHTDTQYF. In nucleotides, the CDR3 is TGTGCCAGTAGCGCCCTCCACACAGATACGCAGTATTTT.

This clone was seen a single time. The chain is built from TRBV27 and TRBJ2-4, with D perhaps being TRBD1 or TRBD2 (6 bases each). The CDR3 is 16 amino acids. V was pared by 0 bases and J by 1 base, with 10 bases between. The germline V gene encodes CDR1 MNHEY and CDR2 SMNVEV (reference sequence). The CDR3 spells CASSLSWGAAKNIQYF. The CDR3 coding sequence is TGTGCCAGCAGTTTATCATGGGGGGCGGCCAAAAACATTCAGTACTTC.

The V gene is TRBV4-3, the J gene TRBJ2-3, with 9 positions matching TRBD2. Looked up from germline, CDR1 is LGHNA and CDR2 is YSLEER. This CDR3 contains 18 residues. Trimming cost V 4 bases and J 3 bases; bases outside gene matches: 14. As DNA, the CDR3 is TGCGCCAGCAGCCCCGAGTGGGCGGGAGGGGTACTAACAGATACGCAGTATTTT. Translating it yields CASSPEWAGGVLTDTQYF.

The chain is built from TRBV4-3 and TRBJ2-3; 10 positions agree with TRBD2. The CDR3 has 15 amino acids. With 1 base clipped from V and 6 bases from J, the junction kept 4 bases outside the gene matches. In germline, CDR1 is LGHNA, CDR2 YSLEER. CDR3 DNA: TGCGCCAGCAGCCAAGCAGCGGGAGGGTGGGATACGCAGTATTTT. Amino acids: CASSQAAGGWDTQYF.